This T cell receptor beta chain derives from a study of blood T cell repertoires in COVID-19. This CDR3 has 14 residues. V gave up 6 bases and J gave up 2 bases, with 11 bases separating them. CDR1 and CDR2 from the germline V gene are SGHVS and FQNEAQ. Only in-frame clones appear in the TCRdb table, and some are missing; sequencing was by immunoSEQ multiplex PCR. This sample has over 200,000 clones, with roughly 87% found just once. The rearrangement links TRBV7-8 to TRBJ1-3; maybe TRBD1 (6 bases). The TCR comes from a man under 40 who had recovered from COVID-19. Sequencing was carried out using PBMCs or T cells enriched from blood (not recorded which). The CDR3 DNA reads TGTGCCAGCAGAGAAAACAGGGCTGGAAACACCATATATTTT. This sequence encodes CASRENRAGNTIYF.